The 21 T cell receptor beta chains in this list originate from one sample, sequenced in a study of T cells after yellow fever vaccination. From the 5' RACE reads, TCRdb called clonotypes with MiXCR, one entry per CDR3 protein. The table lists a few hundred thousand distinct CDR3 sequences, approximately 3.9% of them singletons. The specimen was PBMCs, collected 5 days after the yellow fever booster vaccination. These receptors came from a man between 18 and 35 years old who received the YFV17D yellow fever vaccine.

This clonotype was counted ten times or more. The chain joins TRBV20-1 to TRBJ2-5; D unresolved. Trimming cost V 6 bases and J 0 bases, with 11 bases left between them. The CDR3 contains 13 residues. Germline V gene lookup returns CDR1 DFQATT and CDR2 SNEGSKA (reference sequence). The CDR3 here is CSARRNYQETQYF. In nucleotides, the CDR3 is TGCAGTGCCAGGAGAAATTACCAAGAGACCCAGTACTTC.

The CDR3 region has the DNA TGTGCCAGCCAGGACGTTACCTACGAGCAGTACTTC. As protein: CASQDVTYEQYF. This chain connects TRBV6-5 to TRBJ2-7; D gene unclear. The CDR3 length is 12 residues. Trimming took 8 bases from V and 2 from J, leaving 10 bases between them. Germline-derived CDR1 and CDR2 are MNHEY and SVGAGI.

There are a few counts of this clonotype. The V gene is TRBV13, the J gene TRBJ1-2; D unresolved. From germline, CDR1 is PRHDT and CDR2 FYEKMQ (reference sequence). The V end lost 5 bases, the J end lost 8 bases, and 12 bases lay between the germline ends. The CDR3 sequence is 12 residues long. The CDR3 DNA is TGTGCCAGCAGCGCCTATTCGTCGGGCTACACCTTC. Translation gives CASSAYSSGYTF.

This clonotype was found a few times. This chain uses TRBV4-3 with TRBJ1-2, with no clear D. The CDR3 totals 15 residues. The V and J ends lost 3 bases and 4 bases respectively, with 15 bases between them. Looked up from germline, CDR1 is LGHNA and CDR2 is YSLEER. CDR3 nucleotides: TGCGCCAGCAGCCAGAGTGGGCTCTCCCCCTATGGCTACACCTTC. It translates to CASSQSGLSPYGYTF.

This clonotype was observed many times. The chain has TRBV19 and TRBJ2-7; 8 bases are shared with TRBD1. Per the germline V gene, CDR1 is LNHDA and CDR2 is SQIVND (reference sequence). After removal of 5 bases from V and 5 bases from J, the junction contained 8 bases not matched to a gene. The length of the CDR3 is 14 residues. The chain's CDR3 is CASSVGQVIHEQYF. In DNA form, the CDR3 reads TGTGCCAGTAGTGTGGGACAGGTGATCCACGAGCAGTACTTC. Drawing the rest from reference TRBV19 and TRBJ2-7, the complete variable domain is DGGITQSPKYLFRKEGQNVTLSCEQNLNHDAMYWYRQDPGQGLRLIYYSQIVNDFQKGDIAEGYSVSREKKESFPLTVTSAQKNPTAFYLCASSVGQVIHEQYFGPGTRLTVT.

The chain is built from TRBV7-9 and TRBJ2-1, with 7 bases fitting TRBD2. This CDR3 spans 15 amino acids. V shed 5 bases and J 8 bases; nucleotides not matched to a gene: 12. Per germline, CDR1 SEHNR and CDR2 FQNEAQ (reference sequence). CDR3: CASSPPAGVGDEQFF. Here the CDR3 DNA reads TGTGCCAGCAGCCCCCCTGCGGGGGTCGGGGATGAGCAGTTCTTC.

A few counts support this clonotype. The chain recombines TRBV5-4 with TRBJ2-5; D might be TRBD1 (6 bases). Trimming removed 4 bases from V and 4 bases from J, with 17 bases in between. CDR1 and CDR2 from the germline V gene are SGHNT and YYREEE (reference sequence). This CDR3 has 15 amino acids. In nucleotides, the CDR3 is TGTGCCAGCAGCCAAGACCTACAGGGTCCAGAGACCCAGTACTTC. It translates to CASSQDLQGPETQYF.

This clonotype was counted at least ten times. This chain uses TRBV11-2 with TRBJ2-7; D may be TRBD2 (5 bases). Germline V gene sequence: CDR1 SGHAT, CDR2 FQNNGV. The V gene lost 5 bases and the J gene lost 0 bases, with 8 bases spanning the gap. The CDR3 loop spans 13 amino acids. CDR3 loop: CASSLALSYEQYF. The CDR3 DNA sequence: TGTGCCAGCAGCCTAGCACTCTCCTACGAGCAGTACTTC.

This clonotype was picked up many times. The chain combines TRBV6-6 with TRBJ1-1; D unresolved. Germline CDR1 and CDR2: MNHNY and SVGAGI (reference sequence). There are 11 residues in the CDR3. The ends were cut back, 2 bases at V and 4 bases at J, with 2 bases in the middle. The CDR3 nucleotides are TGTGCCAGCAGTTACCTCACTGAAGCTTTCTTT. Translated: CASSYLTEAFF.

This chain links TRBV18 with TRBJ2-7, with TRBD2 as a possible D gene (5 bases). Trimming took 4 bases from V and 8 from J, leaving 12 bases between them. The CDR3 length is 12 residues. Germline V gene lookup returns CDR1 KGHSH and CDR2 LQKENI. CDR3 nucleotide sequence: TGTGCCAGCTCACTGCGTGAGGGCCAGCAGTACTTC. It is translated as CASSLREGQQYF.

The chain employs TRBV20-1 and TRBJ2-1; the D gene could be TRBD1 or TRBD2 (5 bases each). The ends were cut back, 5 bases at V and 4 bases at J, with 21 bases in the middle. This CDR3 spans 16 amino acids. Germline CDR1 DFQATT, CDR2 SNEGSKA (reference sequence). The CDR3 DNA sequence: TGCAGTGCTTCCCGGGGACCGGACCCCTCGTACAATGAGCAGTTCTTC. As protein: CSASRGPDPSYNEQFF.

The chain links TRBV3-1 to TRBJ2-5; 7 nucleotides align to TRBD1. The CDR3 covers 15 residues. J was trimmed by 3 bases and V by 4 bases; bases with no gene match: 8. Germline loops: CDR1 LGHDT, CDR2 YNNKEL (reference sequence). The CDR3 spells CASSPRQGRKETQYF. The CDR3 region has the DNA TGTGCCAGCAGCCCTCGACAGGGTAGGAAAGAGACCCAGTACTTC.

V and J are TRBV5-1 and TRBJ1-1; D may be TRBD1 (5 bases). The CDR3 is 15 amino acids. Germline loops: CDR1 SGHRS, CDR2 YFSETQ. The V end lost 0 bases, the J end lost 1 base, and 10 bases lay between the germline ends. The CDR3 DNA is TGCGCCAGCAGCTTGGGGTTCGGGGGGAACACTGAAGCTTTCTTT. The encoded protein is CASSLGFGGNTEAFF.

This clonotype has ten or more counts. This chain links TRBV7-2 with TRBJ2-3, with 7 bases aligning to TRBD2. After removal of 5 bases from V and 5 bases from J, the junction contained 4 bases not matched to a gene. The germline CDR1 and CDR2 sequences are SGHTA and FQGNSA. The CDR3 runs to 13 residues. The CDR3 DNA is TGTGCCAGCAGCCCGGGGAGGGTAGATACGCAGTATTTT. This translates into CASSPGRVDTQYF.

This rearrangement joins TRBV4-1 to TRBJ1-3, with unresolved D. Trimming stripped 0 bases from V and 1 base from J, with 10 bases between. The CDR3 consists of 16 residues. The germline V gene has CDR1 MGHRA and CDR2 YSYEKL. The CDR3 nucleotides are TGCGCCAGCAGCCAAGATTCGTTGAGATCTGGAAACACCATATATTTT. Amino acid sequence: CASSQDSLRSGNTIYF.

The table lists this clonotype with many counts. V usage is TRBV5-1 and J usage is TRBJ1-3; no reliable D call. The germline CDR1 and CDR2 sequences are SGHRS and YFSETQ. The CDR3 is 14 residues long. V was cut by 0 bases and J by 4 bases, with 8 bases left in between. The CDR3 DNA sequence: TGCGCCAGCAGCTTGGCGACGGAGGGAAACACCATATATTTT. Translated: CASSLATEGNTIYF.

In this sample, this clonotype turned up many times. The chain couples TRBV5-1 to TRBJ1-1, with TRBD1 as a possible D gene (6 bases). Per germline, CDR1 SGHRS and CDR2 YFSETQ. V lost 0 bases and J lost 10, with 19 bases in between. The CDR3 is made up of 15 amino acids. The CDR3 loop reads CASSLAETGGFVAFF. CDR3 DNA sequence: TGCGCCAGCAGCTTGGCCGAGACAGGCGGCTTTGTAGCTTTCTTT.

This clonotype turned up a few times. CDR3 region: CSASGWGKTMDYGYTF. CDR3 bases: TGCAGTGCTTCGGGTTGGGGAAAGACTATGGACTATGGCTACACCTTC. The genes are TRBV20-1 and TRBJ1-2; D is unresolved. V was shortened by 5 bases and J by 3 bases, with 22 bases between the two germline ends. CDR1 and CDR2 (germline): DFQATT, SNEGSKA (reference sequence). The CDR3 loop spans 16 amino acids.

A few counts support this clonotype. The V and J genes are TRBV13 and TRBJ2-1; TRBD2 aligns across 11 bases. V was clipped by 5 bases and J by 0 bases; unmatched bases: 3. CDR1 and CDR2 (germline): PRHDT, FYEKMQ (reference sequence). CDR3 length equals 16 residues. The CDR3 spells CASSAGLAVSYNEQFF. The CDR3 DNA is TGTGCCAGCAGCGCGGGACTAGCGGTCTCCTACAATGAGCAGTTCTTC.

This clonotype was seen repeatedly, ten times or more. The chain uses TRBV6-6 and TRBJ1-1, with TRBD1 matching 10 bases. The V and J ends lost 5 bases and 4 bases, in that order; junction bases with no gene match: 13. This CDR3 has 17 amino acids. Per the germline V gene, CDR1 is MNHNY and CDR2 is SVGAGI (reference sequence). CDR3 sequence (DNA): TGTGCCAGCAGTCACCTCCCGGCAGGACAGGGGGTCACTGAAGCTTTCTTT. This codes for CASSHLPAGQGVTEAFF.

This chain joins TRBV20-1 and TRBJ2-3, with a possible D match to TRBD1 (6 bases). The CDR3 spans 12 residues. Germline CDR1 and CDR2: DFQATT and SNEGSKA (reference sequence). V was trimmed by 3 bases and J by 11 bases, leaving 15 bases between them. CDR3 in amino acids: CSARWDTLRQYF. The CDR3 DNA is TGCAGTGCTAGGTGGGACACCTTAAGGCAGTATTTT.